The next 20 T cell receptor beta chains were all read from a single sample in a study of blood T cell repertoires in COVID-19. The assay was immunoSEQ multiplex PCR, and TCRdb's table has in-frame clones only and misses some. This table holds 150,000 to 200,000 clones, 85% found once. Sequences were obtained from peripheral blood. These receptors came from a human donor with acute or convalescent COVID-19. The donor label of this sample is uncertain.

The chain employs TRBV10-1 and TRBJ1-1; the D is unclear. V lost 3 bases, J lost 2 bases, and 10 bases lay in between. There are 14 residues in the CDR3. The germline gives CDR1 WNHNN, CDR2 SYGVQD (reference sequence). The DNA of the CDR3 is TGCGCCAGCAGTGAAGCCGGGAGAAACACTGAAGCTTTCTTT. It is translated as CASSEAGRNTEAFF.

Only one count was recorded for this clone. The gene calls are TRBV5-1 and TRBJ2-7; perhaps TRBD2 as D (7 bases). The CDR3 extends over 19 amino acids. Germline V gives CDR1 SGHRS, CDR2 YFSETQ. The ends were cut back, 4 bases at V and 3 bases at J, with 29 bases in the middle. CDR3 DNA: TGCGCCAGCAGCCGGGGGAGGGGGATGGCCGATGCGACGGGCTACGAGCAGTACTTC. Protein product: CASSRGRGMADATGYEQYF.

The chain carries TRBV30 and TRBJ1-2, with D tentatively TRBD1 (5 bases). With 2 bases removed from V and 5 bases from J, the gap between germline ends came to 15 bases. CDR3 size: 14 residues. Per the germline V gene, CDR1 is GTSNPN and CDR2 is SVGIG (reference sequence). CDR3 sequence reads: CAWSRSGLSYGYTF. As DNA, the CDR3 is TGTGCCTGGAGTCGCTCGGGACTGTCGTATGGCTACACCTTC.

This sequence joins TRBV5-8 and TRBJ2-5, with D unresolved. CDR3 length equals 13 residues. CDR1 and CDR2 from the germline V gene are SGHTS and YDEGEE. V lost 3 bases, J lost 2 bases, and 8 bases lay in between. The CDR3 is CASSYSGQETQYF. The CDR3 DNA reads TGTGCCAGCAGCTACTCAGGACAAGAGACCCAGTACTTC. Combining the CDR3 with reference TRBV5-8 and TRBJ2-5 gives the whole variable domain EAGVTQSPTHLIKTRGQQATLRCSPISGHTSVYWYQQALGLGLQFLLWYDEGEERNRGNFPPRFSGRQFPNYSSELNVNALELEDSALYLCASSYSGQETQYFGPGTRLLVL.

The rearrangement links TRBV6-2 or TRBV6-3 to TRBJ1-1; maybe TRBD1 (6 bases). The V gene's germline CDR1 is MNHEY and CDR2 SVGEGT. The CDR3 has 15 amino acids. The V end was cut by 2 bases, the J end by 1 base, with 11 bases between. CDR3 DNA sequence: TGTGCCAGCAGTTACGTTGGCAGGGGGAACACTGAAGCTTTCTTT. Protein sequence: CASSYVGRGNTEAFF.

The rearrangement uses TRBV25-1 and TRBJ1-3; no definite D call. The germline V gene encodes CDR1 MGHDK and CDR2 SYGVNS. CDR3 size: 15 residues. V gave up 6 bases and J gave up 3 bases, with 15 bases separating them. The chain's CDR3 is CASSDSIRFGNTIYF. CDR3 bases: TGTGCCAGCAGCGATTCTATCAGGTTTGGAAACACCATATATTTT. Complete variable domain (other parts from reference TRBV25-1 and TRBJ1-3): EADIYQTPRYLVIGTGKKITLECSQTMGHDKMYWYQQDPGMELHLIHYSYGVNSTEKGDLSSESTVSRIRTEHFPLTLESARPSHTSQYLCASSDSIRFGNTIYFGEGSWLTVV.

The chain has TRBV5-1 and TRBJ1-2; 7 nucleotides match TRBD1. Germline CDR1 and CDR2: SGHRS and YFSETQ. The length of the CDR3 is 14 residues. Trimming at V came to 5 bases and at J to 2 bases, leaving 6 bases not matched to a gene. The CDR3 nucleotides read TGCGCCAGCAGTCCAACGACAGGGAACTATGGCTACACCTTC. It translates to CASSPTTGNYGYTF.

This chain joins TRBV4-2 and TRBJ2-1; tentative D call: TRBD2 (6 bases). This CDR3 has 17 amino acids. V was shortened by 0 bases and J by 7 bases, with 19 bases between the two germline ends. In germline, CDR1 is LGHNA, CDR2 YNFKEQ. CDR3 DNA: TGTGCCAGCAGCCAAGATGAGGGGACTCCTCCGGGAAATGAGCAGTTCTTC. This encodes CASSQDEGTPPGNEQFF.

This chain links TRBV19 with TRBJ2-7, with D possibly being TRBD1 (5 bases). CDR1 is LNHDA and CDR2 is SQIVND in the germline V gene (reference sequence). The CDR3 is 16 amino acids. Trimming removed 3 bases at V and 5 bases at J, with 20 bases between. The CDR3 DNA reads TGTGCCAGTAGTATTGTTTCTGGTAGGGGTGGCAACGAGCAGTACTTC. Translated, it gives CASSIVSGRGGNEQYF.

The V gene is TRBV7-9, the J gene TRBJ1-5; 8 bases are shared with TRBD1. Trimming took 2 bases from V and 2 from J; bases not matched to a gene: 2. This CDR3 spans 15 amino acids. Germline CDR1 and CDR2: SEHNR and FQNEAQ (reference sequence). The DNA of the CDR3 is TGTGCCAGCAGCTTACAGGGGGCGGGCAATCAGCCCCAGCATTTT. Amino acids: CASSLQGAGNQPQHF.

J is TRBJ2-3 and V is TRBV2; 8 positions match TRBD2. Trimming took 2 bases from V and 0 from J; bases not matched to a gene: 10. Germline CDR1 SNHLY, CDR2 FYNNEI. The CDR3 is 18 residues long. As DNA, the CDR3 is TGTGCCAGCAGTGAATTAGGGGGGCGGGGGGCTAGCACAGATACGCAGTATTTT. Its translation is CASSELGGRGASTDTQYF.

V and J are TRBV5-8 and TRBJ2-2, with 7 positions matching TRBD1. This CDR3 spans 16 amino acids. V shed 2 bases, J shed 4 bases, and the junction held 8 bases outside the gene matches. Germline-derived CDR1 and CDR2 are SGHTS and YDEGEE. The CDR3 nucleotides are TGTGCCAGCAGCTTCCAGGGACAGATCCTCACCGGGGAGCTGTTTTTT. It encodes CASSFQGQILTGELFF. The full variable domain, in which reference TRBV5-8 and TRBJ2-2 provide the parts outside the CDR3, is EAGVTQSPTHLIKTRGQQATLRCSPISGHTSVYWYQQALGLGLQFLLWYDEGEERNRGNFPPRFSGRQFPNYSSELNVNALELEDSALYLCASSFQGQILTGELFFGEGSRLTVL.

Regarding this clone: A junction end diverges from the germline sequence, so it may reflect a read error. This chain joins TRBV6-5 and TRBJ2-7; TRBD1 might be the D (6 bases). The CDR3 sequence is 15 residues long. In germline, CDR1 is MNHEY, CDR2 SVGAGI. The CDR3 DNA sequence: TGTGCCAGCAGTTACCGACAGGTAACGACCTACCAGCAGTACTTC. Its translation is CASSYRQVTTYQQYF.

V gene TRBV18 combines with J gene TRBJ2-5; 8 nucleotides align to TRBD2. CDR3 length: 15 residues. Germline V lookup: CDR1 KGHSH, CDR2 LQKENI. The V and J ends lost 6 bases and 5 bases, in that order; junction bases with no gene match: 11. The CDR3 coding sequence is TGTGCCAGCTCGGCGAGGGACGGGGGGGCGGAGACCCAGTACTTC. Translated, it gives CASSARDGGAETQYF.

The chain has TRBV27 and TRBJ2-2; TRBD2 agrees at 9 bases. J gave up 3 bases and V 5 bases, and 7 bases lay outside the gene matches. The CDR3 is made up of 16 amino acids. Per germline, CDR1 MNHEY and CDR2 SMNVEV (reference sequence). The CDR3: CASSGAGGPYTGELFF. In DNA, the CDR3 is TGTGCCAGCAGTGGAGCGGGGGGCCCCTACACCGGGGAGCTGTTTTTT.

This chain joins TRBV19 and TRBJ1-5; D is perhaps TRBD1 (6 bases). Germline V gene lookup returns CDR1 LNHDA and CDR2 SQIVND (reference sequence). V lost 9 bases and J lost 5, with 11 bases in between. The CDR3 runs 12 residues. The CDR3 nucleotides are TGTGCCAGCAAGACAGGTCATCAGCCCCAGCATTTT. It encodes CASKTGHQPQHF.

The chain is built from TRBV6-2 or TRBV6-3 and TRBJ2-6; TRBD1 matches at 7 bases. Losses at the gene ends were 2 bases for V and 2 bases for J; bases not matched to a gene: 6. Germline V gene sequence: CDR1 MNHEY, CDR2 SVGEGT. This CDR3 is 17 amino acids long. CDR3 in amino acids: CASSYHEGGTGANVLTF. The CDR3, as DNA: TGTGCCAGCAGTTACCACGAAGGGGGCACTGGGGCCAACGTCCTGACTTTC.

The CDR3: CASSIGAGTGSPGNTIYF. Written as DNA, the CDR3 is TGTGCCAGTAGTATAGGGGCAGGAACCGGTTCACCTGGAAACACCATATATTTT. V and J are TRBV19 and TRBJ1-3; D ambiguous. CDR1 LNHDA and CDR2 SQIVND come from the germline V gene (reference sequence). V shed 1 base and J shed 2 bases, with 18 bases lying between them. The CDR3 runs to 18 residues.

This chain connects TRBV2 to TRBJ2-1, with D maybe TRBD2 (6 bases). V gave up 6 bases and J gave up 10 bases, with 13 bases separating them. The CDR3 is 12 residues long. Germline lookup yields CDR1 SNHLY and CDR2 FYNNEI. CDR3 amino acids: CASRQGGWEQFF. CDR3 DNA sequence: TGTGCCAGCAGGCAGGGAGGATGGGAGCAGTTCTTC.

V gene TRBV3-1 (or the pseudogene TRBV3-2) combines with J gene TRBJ2-1; the match to TRBD2 covers 15 bases. The CDR3 spans 18 residues. Trimming removed 4 bases from V and 4 bases from J; junction bases left unmatched: 8. Germline V gene lookup returns CDR1 LGHDT and CDR2 YNNKEL (reference sequence). CDR3 in amino acids: CASSLRTSGGARYNEQFF. CDR3 bases: TGTGCCAGCAGCCTTCGGACTAGCGGGGGGGCCAGATACAATGAGCAGTTCTTC.